This TCR beta chain comes out of a study of beta chain features in type 1 diabetes. In its sample, this clone was seen a few times. Its matching antigen is unknown. Germline V gives CDR1 LNHDA, CDR2 SQIVND (reference sequence). The CDR3 is 14 residues long. The junction had 2 bases not matched to a gene; V was cut back by 10 bases and J by 2 bases. Study-level points and caveats: It was among patients, rather than healthy donors, that naive, central memory and Treg TCRB repertoires appeared more similar. VDJ junctions from patients with type 1 diabetes contained fewer insertions and more deletions. In cDNA sequencing, cells with high TCR expression could be over-represented. In all four CD4+ subsets, TCRB CDR3 length was significantly, moderately reduced in type 1 diabetes.

Expressed TCRB transcripts were sequenced because the entire RNA isolate underwent reverse transcription. Some clones are missing from TCRdb's copy, which holds only in-frame ones; the method was immunoSEQ multiplex PCR. Among 310,000 or so clones listed, approximately 10% were seen once. Material: naive CD4+ T cells from blood. The genes are TRBV19 and TRBJ2-2, with 12 bases matching TRBD2. The clonotype originates from a woman aged 30 to 39 in good health. Here the CDR3 reads CATSGRANTGELFF. The CDR3 nucleotides read TGTGCCACTAGCGGGAGGGCCAACACCGGGGAGCTGTTTTTT.